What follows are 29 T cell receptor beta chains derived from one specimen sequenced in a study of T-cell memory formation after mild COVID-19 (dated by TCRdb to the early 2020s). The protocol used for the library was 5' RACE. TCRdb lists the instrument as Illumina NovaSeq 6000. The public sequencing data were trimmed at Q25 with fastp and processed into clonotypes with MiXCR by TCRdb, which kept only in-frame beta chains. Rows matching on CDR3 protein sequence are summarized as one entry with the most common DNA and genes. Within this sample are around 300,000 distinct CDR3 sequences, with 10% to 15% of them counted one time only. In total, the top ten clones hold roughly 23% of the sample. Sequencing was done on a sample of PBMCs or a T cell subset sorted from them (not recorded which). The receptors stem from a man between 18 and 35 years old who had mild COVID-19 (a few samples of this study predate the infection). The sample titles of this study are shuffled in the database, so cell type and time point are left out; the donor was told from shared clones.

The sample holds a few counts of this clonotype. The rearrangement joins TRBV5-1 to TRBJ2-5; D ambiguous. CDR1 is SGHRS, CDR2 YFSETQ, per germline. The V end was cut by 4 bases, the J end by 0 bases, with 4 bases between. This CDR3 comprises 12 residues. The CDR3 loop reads CASSADQETQYF. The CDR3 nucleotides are TGCGCCAGCAGCGCCGACCAAGAGACCCAGTACTTC.

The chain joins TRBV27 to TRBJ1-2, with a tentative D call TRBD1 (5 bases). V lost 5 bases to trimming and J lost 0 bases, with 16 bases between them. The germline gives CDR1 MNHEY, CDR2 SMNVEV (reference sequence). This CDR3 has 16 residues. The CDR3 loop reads CASSAYQGLSNYGYTF. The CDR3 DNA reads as TGTGCCAGCAGTGCGTACCAGGGACTGTCTAACTATGGCTACACCTTC.

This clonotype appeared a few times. CDR3 nucleotides: TGCGCCAGCAGCCAAGGCCTTCAAGTTGGCGGCTACACCTTC. The encoded protein is CASSQGLQVGGYTF. The V gene is TRBV4-1, the J gene TRBJ1-2; D gene ambiguous. Germline-derived CDR1 and CDR2 are MGHRA and YSYEKL. The CDR3 spans 14 residues. Between the trimmed V and J ends, which lost 1 base and 8 bases, there was a span of 14 bases.

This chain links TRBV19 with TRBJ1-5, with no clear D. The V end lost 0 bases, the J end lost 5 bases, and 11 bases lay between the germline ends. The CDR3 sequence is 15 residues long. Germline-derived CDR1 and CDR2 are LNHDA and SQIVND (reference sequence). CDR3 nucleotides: TGTGCCAGTAGTATAGAAGGAGGGCGGCATCAGCCCCAGCATTTT. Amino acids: CASSIEGGRHQPQHF.

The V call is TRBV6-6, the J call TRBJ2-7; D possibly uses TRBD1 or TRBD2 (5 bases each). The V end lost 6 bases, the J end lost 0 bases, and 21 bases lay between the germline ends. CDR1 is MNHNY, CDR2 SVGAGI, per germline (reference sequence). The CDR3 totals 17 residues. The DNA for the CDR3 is TGTGCCAGCAGCCACACCCCCGGGACGTCAGACTCCTACGAGCAGTACGTC. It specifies CASSHTPGTSDSYEQYV.

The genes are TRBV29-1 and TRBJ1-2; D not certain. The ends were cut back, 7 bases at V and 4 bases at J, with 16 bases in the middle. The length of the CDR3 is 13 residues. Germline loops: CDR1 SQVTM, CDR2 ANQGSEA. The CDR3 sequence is CSAVNIRSYGYTF. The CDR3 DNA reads TGCAGCGCAGTGAACATAAGGAGCTATGGCTACACCTTC.

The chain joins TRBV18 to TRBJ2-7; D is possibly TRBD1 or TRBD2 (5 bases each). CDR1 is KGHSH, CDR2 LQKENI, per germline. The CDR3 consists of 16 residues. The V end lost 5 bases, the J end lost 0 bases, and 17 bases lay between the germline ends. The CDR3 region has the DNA TGTGCCAGCTCAACTCAACCAACCGGGGCCTCCTACGAGCAGTACTTC. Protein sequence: CASSTQPTGASYEQYF.

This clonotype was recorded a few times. In DNA form, the CDR3 reads TGCAGTGCTAGAGATCCCGACGGTGGTACTAGCTACACCTTC. Translated, it gives CSARDPDGGTSYTF. The V and J genes are TRBV20-1 and TRBJ1-2; no clear D gene. V lost 0 bases to trimming and J lost 9 bases, with 17 bases between them. Germline CDR1 is DFQATT and CDR2 is SNEGSKA (reference sequence). CDR3 length equals 14 residues.

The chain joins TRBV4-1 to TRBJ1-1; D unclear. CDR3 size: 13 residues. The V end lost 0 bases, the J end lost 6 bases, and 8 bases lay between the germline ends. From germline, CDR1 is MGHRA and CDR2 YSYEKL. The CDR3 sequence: CASSQDDAPEAFF. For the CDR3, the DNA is TGCGCCAGCAGCCAAGATGATGCACCTGAAGCTTTCTTT.

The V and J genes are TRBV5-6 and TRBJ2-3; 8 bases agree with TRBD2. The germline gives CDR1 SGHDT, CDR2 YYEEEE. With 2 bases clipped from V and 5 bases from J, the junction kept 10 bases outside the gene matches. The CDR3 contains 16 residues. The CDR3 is CASSLSARGVRDTQYF. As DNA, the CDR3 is TGTGCCAGCAGCTTAAGCGCGCGGGGGGTCCGAGATACGCAGTATTTT.

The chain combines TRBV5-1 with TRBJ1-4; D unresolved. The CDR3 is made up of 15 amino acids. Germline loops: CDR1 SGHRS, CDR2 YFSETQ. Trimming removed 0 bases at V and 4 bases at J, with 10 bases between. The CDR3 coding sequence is TGCGCCAGCAGCTTGGTCGGCGCCCTTAATGAAAAACTGTTTTTT. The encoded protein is CASSLVGALNEKLFF.

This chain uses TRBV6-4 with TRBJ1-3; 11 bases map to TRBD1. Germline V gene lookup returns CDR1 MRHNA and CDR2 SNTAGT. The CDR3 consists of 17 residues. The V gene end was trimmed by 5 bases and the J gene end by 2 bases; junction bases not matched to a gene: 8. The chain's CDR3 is CASSRTGGGIPGNTIYF. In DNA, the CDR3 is TGTGCCAGCAGTCGGACAGGGGGCGGAATTCCTGGAAACACCATATATTTT.

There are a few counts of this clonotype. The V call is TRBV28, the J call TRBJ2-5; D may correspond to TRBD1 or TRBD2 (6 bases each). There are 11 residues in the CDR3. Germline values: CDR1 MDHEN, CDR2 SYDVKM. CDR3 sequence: CPQEGGRSQYF. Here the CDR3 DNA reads TGTCCGCAGGAAGGGGGGCGGTCCCAGTACTTC.

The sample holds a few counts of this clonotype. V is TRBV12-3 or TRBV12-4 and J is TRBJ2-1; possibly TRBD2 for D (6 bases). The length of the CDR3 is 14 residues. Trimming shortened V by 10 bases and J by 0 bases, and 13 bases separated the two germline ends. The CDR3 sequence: CATEAGSSYNEQFF. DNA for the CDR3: TGTGCCACGGAGGCGGGGAGCTCCTACAATGAGCAGTTCTTC.

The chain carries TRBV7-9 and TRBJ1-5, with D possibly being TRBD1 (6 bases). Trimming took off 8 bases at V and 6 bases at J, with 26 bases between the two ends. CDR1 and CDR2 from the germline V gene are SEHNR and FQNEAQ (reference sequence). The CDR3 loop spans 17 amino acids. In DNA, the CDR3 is TGTGCCAGCGCGGGACCTACTCCAGGGGAAGGGGTTCAGCCCCAGCATTTT. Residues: CASAGPTPGEGVQPQHF.

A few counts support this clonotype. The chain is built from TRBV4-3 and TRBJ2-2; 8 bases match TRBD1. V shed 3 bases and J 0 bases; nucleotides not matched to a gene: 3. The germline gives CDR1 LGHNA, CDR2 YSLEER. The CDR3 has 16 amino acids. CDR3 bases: TGCGCCAGCAGCCAGACGACAGGGGCGAACACCGGGGAGCTGTTTTTT. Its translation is CASSQTTGANTGELFF.

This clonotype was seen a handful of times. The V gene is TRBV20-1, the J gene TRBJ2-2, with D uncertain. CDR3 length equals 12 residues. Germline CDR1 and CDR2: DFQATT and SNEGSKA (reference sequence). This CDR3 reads CGSATGTGELFF. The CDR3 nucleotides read TGCGGCTCCGCCACCGGCACCGGGGAGCTGTTTTTT.

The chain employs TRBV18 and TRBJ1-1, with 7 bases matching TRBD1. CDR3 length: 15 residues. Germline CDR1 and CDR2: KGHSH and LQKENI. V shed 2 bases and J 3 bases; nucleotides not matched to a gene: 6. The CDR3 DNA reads TGTGCCAGCTCACCAACAGGGGCTGGTGACACTGAAGCTTTCTTT. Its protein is CASSPTGAGDTEAFF.

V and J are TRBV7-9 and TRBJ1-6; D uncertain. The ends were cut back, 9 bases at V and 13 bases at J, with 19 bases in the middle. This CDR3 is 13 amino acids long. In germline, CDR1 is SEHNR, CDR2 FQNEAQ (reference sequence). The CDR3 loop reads CASTDTSRLPLHF. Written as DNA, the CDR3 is TGTGCCAGTACCGACACCTCCAGATTGCCCCTCCACTTT.

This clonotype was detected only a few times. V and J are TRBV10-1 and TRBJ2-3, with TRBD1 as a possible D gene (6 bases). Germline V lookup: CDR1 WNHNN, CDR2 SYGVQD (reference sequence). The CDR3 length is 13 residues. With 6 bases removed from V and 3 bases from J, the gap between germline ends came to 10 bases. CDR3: CASRSGATDTQYF. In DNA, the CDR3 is TGCGCCAGCAGGTCAGGGGCGACAGATACGCAGTATTTT.

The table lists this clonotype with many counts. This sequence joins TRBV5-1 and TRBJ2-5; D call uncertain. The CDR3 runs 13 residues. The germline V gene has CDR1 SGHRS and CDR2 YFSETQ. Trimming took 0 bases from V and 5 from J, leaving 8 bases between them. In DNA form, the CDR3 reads TGCGCCAGCAGCTTGGGCGGCCGGGAGACCCAGTACTTC. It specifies CASSLGGRETQYF.

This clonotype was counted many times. The CDR3 spells CASSLGLFSSYNEQFF. CDR3 nucleotide sequence: TGCGCCAGCAGCCTCGGACTGTTCAGCTCCTACAATGAGCAGTTCTTC. The gene calls are TRBV5-1 and TRBJ2-1; D perhaps matches TRBD2 (5 bases). The length of the CDR3 is 16 residues. V was clipped by 4 bases and J by 0 bases, with 14 bases between them. Germline V lookup: CDR1 SGHRS, CDR2 YFSETQ.

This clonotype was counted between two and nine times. This CDR3 is CASSLDGTPPNSPLHF. The CDR3 DNA reads TGTGCCAGCAGCTTAGACGGGACTCCCCCTAATTCACCCCTCCACTTT. This chain joins TRBV7-2 and TRBJ1-6, with D perhaps matching TRBD1 (5 bases). This CDR3 is built from 16 residues. Germline CDR1 is SGHTA and CDR2 is FQGNSA. V was cut by 1 base and J by 6 bases, with 13 bases left in between.

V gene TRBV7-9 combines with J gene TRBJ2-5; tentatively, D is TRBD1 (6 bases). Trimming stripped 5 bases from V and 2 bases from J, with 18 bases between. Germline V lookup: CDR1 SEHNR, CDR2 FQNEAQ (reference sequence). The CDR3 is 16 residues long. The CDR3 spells CASSQNPQGIQETQYF. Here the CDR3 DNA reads TGTGCCAGCAGCCAAAACCCACAGGGTATTCAAGAGACCCAGTACTTC.

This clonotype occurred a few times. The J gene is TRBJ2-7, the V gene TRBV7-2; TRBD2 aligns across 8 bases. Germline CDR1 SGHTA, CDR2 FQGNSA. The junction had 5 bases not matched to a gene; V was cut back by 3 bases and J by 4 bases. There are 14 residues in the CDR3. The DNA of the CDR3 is TGTGCCAGCAGCTTTTTTAGCGGGGCGTACGAGCAGTACTTC. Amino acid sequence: CASSFFSGAYEQYF.

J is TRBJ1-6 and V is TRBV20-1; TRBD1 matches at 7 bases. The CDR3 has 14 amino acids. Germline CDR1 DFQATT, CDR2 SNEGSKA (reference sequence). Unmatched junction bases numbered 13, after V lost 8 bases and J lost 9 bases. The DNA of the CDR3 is TGCAGTCCGACAGGGACCAAGCCTGGTTCACCCCTCCACTTT. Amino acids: CSPTGTKPGSPLHF.

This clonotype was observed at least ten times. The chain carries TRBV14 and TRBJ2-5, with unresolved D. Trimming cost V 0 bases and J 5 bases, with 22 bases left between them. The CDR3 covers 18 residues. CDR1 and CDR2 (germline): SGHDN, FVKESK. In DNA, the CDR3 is TGTGCCAGCAGCCAAGACCCCCCTGGGGTAGCCATAGTGGAGACCCAGTACTTC. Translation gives CASSQDPPGVAIVETQYF. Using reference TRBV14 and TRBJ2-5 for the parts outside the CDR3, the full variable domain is EAGVTQFPSHSVIEKGQTVTLRCDPISGHDNLYWYRRVMGKEIKFLLHFVKESKQDESGMPNNRFLAERTGGTYSTLKVQPAELEDSGVYFCASSQDPPGVAIVETQYFGPGTRLLVL.

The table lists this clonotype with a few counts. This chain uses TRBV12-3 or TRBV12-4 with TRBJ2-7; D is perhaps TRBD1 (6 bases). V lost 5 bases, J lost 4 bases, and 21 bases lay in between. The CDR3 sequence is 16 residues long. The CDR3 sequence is CASSPQSGTNLYEQYV. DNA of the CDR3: TGTGCCAGCAGTCCCCAATCCGGGACAAATCTTTACGAGCAGTACGTC.

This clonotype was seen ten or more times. The CDR3 region is CSVEDQETQYF. CDR3 nucleotide sequence: TGCAGCGTTGAGGACCAAGAGACCCAGTACTTC. V usage is TRBV29-1 and J usage is TRBJ2-5; D call uncertain. This CDR3 contains 11 residues. Trimming shortened V by 3 bases and J by 0 bases, and 2 bases separated the two germline ends. Germline CDR1 SQVTM, CDR2 ANQGSEA.